A single sample is the source of the 13 T cell receptor beta chains below, sequenced in a study of radiotherapy plus CTLA-4 blockade in lung cancer. This table comes from immunoSEQ multiplex PCR, and its TCRdb copy is limited to in-frame clones, with some not included. The table has roughly 50,000 clones, roughly four fifths seen once; the top ten hold around 10%. Sequenced here: peripheral blood, sampled from a patient treated with radiotherapy plus ipilimumab. Receptor source: a human donor with non-small cell lung cancer who had stable disease on radiotherapy plus ipilimumab.

The rearrangement links TRBV27 to TRBJ1-1, with 9 bases lining up with TRBD1. The germline V gene encodes CDR1 MNHEY and CDR2 SMNVEV (reference sequence). The ends lost 1 base at V and 3 bases at J; junction bases unmatched: 12. The CDR3 runs 18 residues. Here the CDR3 DNA reads TGTGCCAGCAGTTTATATCCGGGACAGGGTAGGCTGGACACTGAAGCTTTCTTT. It specifies CASSLYPGQGRLDTEAFF.

The table lists this clone with a few counts. The rearrangement uses TRBV10-3 and TRBJ2-1; D unclear. Germline CDR1 and CDR2: ENHRY and SYGVKD. V was trimmed by 3 bases and J by 4 bases, leaving 19 bases between them. This CDR3 contains 17 residues. The CDR3 region has the DNA TGTGCCATCAGTGATCCTTCGCTGGGGATCGAGTACAATGAGCAGTTCTTC. Protein: CAISDPSLGIEYNEQFF.

This clone was seen a few times. V usage is TRBV5-1 and J usage is TRBJ1-3, with 9 bases fitting TRBD1. V lost 4 bases to trimming and J lost 0 bases; unmatched junction nucleotides: 5. CDR1 SGHRS and CDR2 YFSETQ come from the germline V gene. This CDR3 region has 16 residues. As DNA, the CDR3 is TGCGCCAGCAGCGAGGACAGGGGATTCTCTGGAAACACCATATATTTT. This encodes CASSEDRGFSGNTIYF.

The CDR3 is CASSKGPDRVWDYGYTF. CDR3 DNA sequence: TGTGCCAGCAGCAAAGGGCCGGACAGGGTCTGGGACTATGGCTACACCTTC. This sequence joins TRBV21-1 and TRBJ1-2; the D call in the table, TRBD1, was not verified against the DNA. TRBV21-1 is designated a pseudogene. This CDR3 contains 17 residues.

The V gene is TRBV7-2, the J gene TRBJ2-3; D is ambiguous. Trimming took 4 bases from V and 4 from J, leaving 6 bases between them. CDR3 length equals 12 residues. CDR1 is SGHTA, CDR2 FQGNSA, per germline. CDR3 amino acids: CASSSRSDTQYF. The CDR3 coding sequence is TGTGCCAGCAGCTCTCGGTCAGATACGCAGTATTTT.

The rearrangement joins TRBV2 to TRBJ2-1, with TRBD2 matching 8 bases. This CDR3 comprises 15 residues. Germline CDR1 SNHLY, CDR2 FYNNEI. The V and J ends lost 2 bases and 7 bases, in that order; junction bases with no gene match: 7. This CDR3 is CASSETSGGNNEQFF. The CDR3 DNA sequence: TGTGCCAGCAGTGAAACCAGCGGGGGTAATAATGAGCAGTTCTTC.

The rearrangement links TRBV7-8 to TRBJ2-1; D uncertain. This CDR3 is 11 amino acids long. With 2 bases removed from V and 9 bases from J, the gap between germline ends came to 5 bases. Germline-derived CDR1 and CDR2 are SGHVS and FQNEAQ. The CDR3 region is CASSLNAEQFF. CDR3 sequence (DNA): TGTGCCAGCAGCTTAAATGCTGAGCAGTTCTTC. The complete variable domain, with remaining parts taken from reference TRBV7-8 and TRBJ2-1, reads GAGVSQSPRYKVAKRGQDVALRCDPISGHVSLFWYQQALGQGPEFLTYFQNEAQLDKSGLPSDRFFAERPEGSVSTLKIQRTQQEDSAVYLCASSLNAEQFFGPGTRLTVL.

J is TRBJ1-2 and V is TRBV5-5; 7 positions match TRBD1. Germline CDR1 SGHKS, CDR2 YYEKEE (reference sequence). The CDR3 has 15 amino acids. The V gene end was trimmed by 4 bases and the J gene end by 2 bases; junction bases not matched to a gene: 8. The CDR3 coding sequence is TGTGCCAGCAGCGAAACCGGGACAGTCAACTATGGCTACACCTTC. This encodes CASSETGTVNYGYTF.

V usage is TRBV7-6 and J usage is TRBJ1-3, with a tentative D call TRBD1 (5 bases). V was pared by 1 base and J by 1 base, with 11 bases between. The germline gives CDR1 SGHVS, CDR2 FNYEAQ. The length of the CDR3 is 16 residues. The DNA for the CDR3 is TGTGCCAGCAGCTTAGTCGGGGCAGGGTCTGGAAACACCATATATTTT. Its translation is CASSLVGAGSGNTIYF.

The chain couples TRBV7-9 to TRBJ2-3; 12 nucleotides line up with TRBD2. The CDR3 consists of 18 residues. V trimming: 6 bases; J trimming: 0 bases; junction bases outside the gene matches: 10. The germline V gene encodes CDR1 SEHNR and CDR2 FQNEAQ (reference sequence). The CDR3 DNA is TGTGCCAGCAGGCCTCGACTAGCGGGGGATACTAGCACAGATACGCAGTATTTT. The encoded protein is CASRPRLAGDTSTDTQYF.

This rearrangement joins TRBV7-8 to TRBJ1-1; TRBD1 agrees at 11 bases. Germline CDR1 reads SGHVS; CDR2 reads FQNEAQ. CDR3 length: 15 amino acids. J gave up 5 bases and V 3 bases, and 5 bases lay outside the gene matches. The CDR3 bases are TGTGCCAGCAGCTTCGGGACAGGGGGGGGTACTGAAGCTTTCTTT. This sequence encodes CASSFGTGGGTEAFF.

The chain carries TRBV7-9 and TRBJ2-3; no clear D gene. The CDR3 is 12 amino acids. V lost 4 bases, J lost 6 bases, and 8 bases lay in between. CDR1 and CDR2 (germline): SEHNR, FQNEAQ (reference sequence). In nucleotides, the CDR3 is TGTGCCAGCAGCTCGATGGGGGATACGCAGTATTTT. It encodes CASSSMGDTQYF.

Concerning this clone: The sample has other DNA sequences that encode this CDR3 too. CDR3 sequence: CASSVVAGGTDTQYF. In DNA form, the CDR3 reads TGTGCCAGCAGCGTAGTAGCTGGGGGCACAGATACGCAGTATTTT. The V gene is TRBV9, the J gene TRBJ2-3, with D unresolved. Germline loops: CDR1 SGDLS, CDR2 YYNGEE. The V end lost 0 bases, the J end lost 1 base, and 9 bases lay between the germline ends. This CDR3 is 15 amino acids long.